Listed below are T cell receptor beta chains from one sample, sequenced in a study of blood T cell repertoires in COVID-19. Generated by immunoSEQ multiplex PCR, the TCRdb table keeps only in-frame clones and is missing some. Among about 130,000 clones listed, around 88% were seen once. The sequencing input was PBMCs or T cells enriched from blood (not recorded which). The receptors were gathered from a woman between 45 and 60 years old who had recovered from COVID-19. Both conserved end residues are part of each CDR3. Rows give clone size only sometimes, using once, few, many, or a class for an expanded clone.

size: -
V: TRBV4-1
J: TRBJ1-1
CDR3: CASSQVGQVNTEAFF

size: -
V: TRBV11-2
J: TRBJ2-3
CDR3: CASSLGIAGGPTDTQYF

size: -
V: TRBV11-3
J: TRBJ1-4
CDR3: CASSLSQGVNEKLFF

size: -
V: TRBV5-8
J: TRBJ2-1
CDR3: CASSLSVGGPSYNEQFF

size: -
V: TRBV9
J: TRBJ1-1
CDR3: CASSVGGQGSGEAFF

size: -
V: TRBV9
J: TRBJ1-6
CDR3: CASSVSGIGGNSPLHF

size: once
V: TRBV10-3
J: TRBJ2-2
CDR3: CAIRPGGPAGELFF

size: few
V: TRBV7-9
J: TRBJ1-1
CDR3: CASSLSRVGNTEAFF

size: -
V: TRBV4-3
J: TRBJ1-5
CDR3: CASSQGAPGDQPQHF

size: once
V: TRBV5-1
J: TRBJ2-1
CDR3: CASSWLPGLAGGNSYNEQFF

size: -
V: TRBV6-5
J: TRBJ1-3
CDR3: CASSYEGGVSGNTIYF

size: -
V: TRBV3-1/TRBV3-2
J: TRBJ2-5
CDR3: CASSQGSPAGGRETQYF

size: -
V: TRBV25-1
J: TRBJ1-6
CDR3: CASSAMDRGYSPLHF

size: few
V: TRBV5-4
J: TRBJ1-3
CDR3: CASRTGMSSGNTIYF

size: -
V: TRBV29-1
J: TRBJ1-2
CDR3: CSVATGTHYGYTF

size: -
V: TRBV19
J: TRBJ2-2
CDR3: CASTDTTNTGELFF

size: -
V: TRBV11-3
J: TRBJ2-3
CDR3: CASSLGQGFTDTQYF

size: -
V: TRBV16
J: TRBJ1-1
CDR3: CASSQSTGREAFF

size: -
V: TRBV11-3
J: TRBJ2-2
CDR3: CASSQGGGDTGELFF

size: -
V: TRBV5-4
J: TRBJ2-7
CDR3: CASSLVGANSEQYF

size: -
V: TRBV18
J: TRBJ2-5
CDR3: CANSSEGRTQYF

size: -
V: TRBV12-3/TRBV12-4
J: TRBJ2-1
CDR3: CASSFRQGGEQFF

size: -
V: TRBV5-5
J: TRBJ2-3
CDR3: CASSSDRGITDTQYF

size: -
V: TRBV21-1
J: TRBJ1-1
CDR3: CASKWGQGFDGTSDWFTEAFF

size: -
V: TRBV5-8
J: TRBJ2-7
CDR3: CASSLALREQYF

size: -
V: TRBV19
J: TRBJ1-1
CDR3: CASSFGVVNTEAFF

size: -
V: TRBV11-2
J: TRBJ1-1
CDR3: CASSQTGGRLAFF

size: -
V: TRBV5-1
J: TRBJ1-5
CDR3: CASSLVAGGNQPQHF

size: -
V: TRBV27
J: TRBJ2-2
CDR3: CASSLRGELFF

size: -
V: TRBV5-4
J: TRBJ2-5
CDR3: CASSNLAQETQYF

size: -
V: TRBV2
J: TRBJ2-5
CDR3: CASSVGAGGSQETQYF

size: -
V: TRBV7-3
J: TRBJ2-3
CDR3: CASSLLTSTDTQYF

size: few
V: TRBV6-1
J: TRBJ2-3
CDR3: CASSDRQGLTDTQYF

size: once
V: TRBV15
J: TRBJ1-5
CDR3: CATSRDLGGNQPQHF

size: -
V: TRBV11-2
J: TRBJ1-3
CDR3: CASSLDQGSGNTIYF

size: -
V: TRBV5-4
J: TRBJ2-1
CDR3: CASSPGPTSGGYNEQFF

size: -
V: TRBV6-5
J: TRBJ2-7
CDR3: CASNAGFVEQYF

size: -
V: TRBV5-1
J: TRBJ2-2
CDR3: CASSSNPGLVGPGELFF

size: -
V: TRBV5-4
J: TRBJ1-2
CDR3: CASSVQKQGADYGYTF

size: -
V: TRBV19
J: TRBJ2-1
CDR3: CASSIPPSGGNNEQFF

size: few
V: TRBV14
J: TRBJ2-7
CDR3: CASSRDRIAYEQYF

size: -
V: TRBV10-3
J: TRBJ2-1
CDR3: CAISESVRGEQFF

size: -
V: TRBV9
J: TRBJ2-7
CDR3: CASSVSGTGAYEQYF

size: -
V: TRBV7-8
J: TRBJ1-1
CDR3: CASRLTGRNTEAFF

size: -
V: TRBV10-2
J: TRBJ2-3
CDR3: CASSGTSGGSSDTQYF

size: -
V: TRBV6-2/TRBV6-3
J: TRBJ2-7
CDR3: CASSLGGYEQYF

size: -
V: TRBV11-3
J: TRBJ2-2
CDR3: CASSFRTTVGTGELFF

size: -
V: TRBV9
J: TRBJ1-1
CDR3: CASSVRDRPNTEAFF

size: -
V: TRBV4-2
J: TRBJ2-2
CDR3: CASSQTLLDSGGAGELFF